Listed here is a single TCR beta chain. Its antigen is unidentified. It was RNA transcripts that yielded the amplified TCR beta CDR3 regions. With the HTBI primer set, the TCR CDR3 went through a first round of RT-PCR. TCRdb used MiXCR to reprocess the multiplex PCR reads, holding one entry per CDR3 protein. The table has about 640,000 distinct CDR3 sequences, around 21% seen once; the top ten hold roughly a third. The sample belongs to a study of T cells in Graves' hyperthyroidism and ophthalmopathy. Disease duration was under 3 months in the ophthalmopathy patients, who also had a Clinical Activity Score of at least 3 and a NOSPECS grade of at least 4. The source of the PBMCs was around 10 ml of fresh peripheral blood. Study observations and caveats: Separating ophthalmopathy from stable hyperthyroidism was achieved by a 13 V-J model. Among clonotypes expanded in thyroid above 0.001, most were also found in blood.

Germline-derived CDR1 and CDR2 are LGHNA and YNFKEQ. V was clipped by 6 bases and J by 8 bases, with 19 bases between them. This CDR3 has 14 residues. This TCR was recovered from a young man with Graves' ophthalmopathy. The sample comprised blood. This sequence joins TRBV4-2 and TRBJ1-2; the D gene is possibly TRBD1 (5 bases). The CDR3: CASRNIGAGDGYTF. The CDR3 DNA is TGTGCCAGCAGGAATATTGGTGCGGGGGACGGCTACACCTTC.